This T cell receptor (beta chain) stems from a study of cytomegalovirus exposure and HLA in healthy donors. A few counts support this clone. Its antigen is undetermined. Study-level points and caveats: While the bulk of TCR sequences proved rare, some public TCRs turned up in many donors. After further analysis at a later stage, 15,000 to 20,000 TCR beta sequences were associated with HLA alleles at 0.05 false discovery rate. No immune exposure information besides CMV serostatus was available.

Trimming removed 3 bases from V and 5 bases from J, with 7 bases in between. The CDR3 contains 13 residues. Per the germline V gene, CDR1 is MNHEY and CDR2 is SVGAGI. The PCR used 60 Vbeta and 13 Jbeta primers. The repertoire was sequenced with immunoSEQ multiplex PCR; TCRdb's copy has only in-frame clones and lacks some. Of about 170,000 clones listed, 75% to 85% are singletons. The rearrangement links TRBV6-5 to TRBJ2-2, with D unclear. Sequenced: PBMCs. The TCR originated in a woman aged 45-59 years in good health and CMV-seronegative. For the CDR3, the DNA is TGTGCCAGCAGTTATTTCGGGACCGGGGAGCTGTTTTTT. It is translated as CASSYFGTGELFF.